These T cell receptor beta chains were read from a single sample in a study of cytomegalovirus exposure and HLA in healthy donors. TCRdb's table, derived via immunoSEQ multiplex PCR, lists solely in-frame clones and lacks some. The table records approximately 190,000 clones, 82% of them present only once. The sequencing sample was made of PBMCs. All receptors derive from a boy under 10 years old in good health and CMV-seronegative. Both conserved end residues are part of each CDR3. Fields, in order: D gene, V gene, CDR3 protein. D genes are given only for firm matches.

>.|TRBV7-3
CASSPGAGTYEQYF
>.|TRBV29-1
CSYAGFLNTEAFF
>.|TRBV18
CASSLNSRGPSTDTQYF
>TRBD2|TRBV7-9
CASSKGGGSNEQFF
>.|TRBV7-2
CASSGEGRSSYNSPLHF
>TRBD2|TRBV30
CAWSVLGGQETQYF
>TRBD1|TRBV2
CASGGQGNSPLHF
>TRBD1|TRBV5-1
CASSSRQGPILYNEQFF
>TRBD2|TRBV10-3
CATSESSGGRVGADTQYF
>.|TRBV29-1
CSVSNGGRRVEDFF
>TRBD1|TRBV9
CASSVGGTANDEQFF
>.|TRBV7-2
CASSLGGDGGANWEQYF
>TRBD1|TRBV5-1
CASRNRGTDTQYF
>TRBD1|TRBV25-1
CASIQGATLFF
>TRBD1|TRBV27
CASSPILTLTGEPEAFF
>.|TRBV5-1
CASSLSRGNTEAFF
>TRBD1|TRBV5-4
CASSLWDSYNSPLHF
>.|TRBV15
CATSRDRGSDYGYTF
>TRBD1|TRBV9
CASSVESRGPGQFF
>TRBD2|TRBV4-3
CASSPSLAGTSYNEQFF
>TRBD1|TRBV4-1
CASSQLTGGLVIGELFF
>TRBD1|TRBV27
CASQGANEKLFF
>TRBD1|TRBV5-1
CASSLGQGRQPQHF
>.|TRBV27
CASSLEGGAGYTF
>.|TRBV2
CASSILGSGGNEQFF
>TRBD1|TRBV27
CASTSGQGFHNSPLHF
>.|TRBV2
CASRASYVRDTQYF
>TRBD1|TRBV5-1
CASRWGQGTDTQYF
>.|TRBV7-6
CASSSRGATNEKLFF
>.|TRBV4-2
CASSQDTLPAVNTEAFF
>.|TRBV27
CASSLGRGGDSPLHF
>TRBD1|TRBV7-9
CASSFWTGINNEQFF
>TRBD2|TRBV5-1
CASSLWGLNNEQFF
>.|TRBV6-6
CASTRTAQGEAFF
>.|TRBV7-8
CASSFTVGAAYQETQYF
>TRBD2|TRBV5-4
CASSFPPSGGNEQFF
>TRBD1|TRBV9
CASSAPGTGERETQYF
>.|TRBV6-1
CASSARLDSFFNQPQHF
>.|TRBV25-1
CASKIQGYNSPLHF
>.|TRBV11-2
CASSLGGNQETQYF